Here is one T cell receptor (beta chain) with its context. Original processing methods: Amplifying reference gene primers gave estimates of nucleated cell counts. Sequenced by immunoSEQ multiplex PCR; TCRdb stores in-frame clones only, minus some. V, J and clone size are those of that table, while D and trimming were read from the DNA. The sample carries a few hundred thousand clones, more than 70% recorded once. J gave up 1 base and V 6 bases, and 3 bases lay outside the gene matches. This CDR3 is built from 15 residues. Germline V gene data show CDR1 as MNHEY and CDR2 as SVGAGI. This record comes from a study of blood T cell repertoires in COVID-19. Study as a whole: Acute and convalescent COVID-19 samples came from the United States, Italy and Spain. The analysed material was cDNA or gDNA that came from T cells, B-cell-depleted T cells, or PBMCs.

The receptor was derived from a woman aged 45-65 years with acute or convalescent COVID-19. The chain recombines TRBV6-5 with TRBJ2-4, with TRBD1 identical over 10 bases. The sequencing input was peripheral blood. CDR3 loop: CASRGQGRAKNIQYF. DNA of the CDR3: TGTGCCAGCAGGGGACAGGGGAGGGCCAAAAACATTCAGTACTTC.